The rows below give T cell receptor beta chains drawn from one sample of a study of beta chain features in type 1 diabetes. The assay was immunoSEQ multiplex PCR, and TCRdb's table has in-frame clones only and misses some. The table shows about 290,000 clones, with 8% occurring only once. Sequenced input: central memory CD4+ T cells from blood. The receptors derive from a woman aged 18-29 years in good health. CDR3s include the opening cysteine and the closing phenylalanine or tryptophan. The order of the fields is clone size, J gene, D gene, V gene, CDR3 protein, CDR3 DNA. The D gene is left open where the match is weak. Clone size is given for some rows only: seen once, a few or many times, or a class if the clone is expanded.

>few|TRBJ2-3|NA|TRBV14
CASSQKRGGTDTQYF
TGTGCCAGCAGCCAAAAACGGGGCGGCACAGATACGCAGTATTTT
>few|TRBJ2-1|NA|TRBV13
CASSLVPTLLGGKNYNEQFF
TGTGCCAGCAGCTTAGTACCTACCCTATTGGGTGGGAAAAACTACAATGAGCAGTTCTTC
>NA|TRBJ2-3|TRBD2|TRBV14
CASSAFGAGGTDTQYF
TGTGCCAGCAGTGCCTTTGGAGCGGGGGGCACAGATACGCAGTATTTT
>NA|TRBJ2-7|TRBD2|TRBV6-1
CASRDVAGGVYEQYF
TGTGCCAGCAGGGACGTAGCGGGAGGGGTCTACGAGCAGTACTTC
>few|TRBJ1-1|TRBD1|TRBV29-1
CSVGRQGNTEAFF
TGCAGCGTGGGGCGACAGGGGAACACTGAAGCTTTCTTT
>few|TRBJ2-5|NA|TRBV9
CASSPRTAKETQYF
TGTGCCAGCAGCCCCCGGACTGCTAAAGAGACCCAGTACTTC
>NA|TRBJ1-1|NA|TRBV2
CASSEGGGTEAFF
TGTGCCAGCAGTGAAGGGGGCGGCACTGAAGCTTTCTTT
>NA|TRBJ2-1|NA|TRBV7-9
CASTGFHEQFF
TGTGCCAGCACGGGGTTCCATGAGCAGTTCTTC
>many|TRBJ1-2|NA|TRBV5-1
CASSLREANYGYTF
TGCGCCAGCAGCTTGCGGGAAGCTAACTATGGCTACACCTTC
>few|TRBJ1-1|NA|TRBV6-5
CASSSESLNTEAFF
TGTGCCAGCAGTTCCGAGTCTCTAAACACTGAAGCTTTCTTT
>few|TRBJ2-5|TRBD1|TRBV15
CATSRPRGQQETQYF
TGTGCCACCAGCAGACCCCGGGGACAGCAAGAGACCCAGTACTTC
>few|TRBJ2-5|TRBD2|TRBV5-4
CASRLAGGRETQYF
TGTGCCAGCAGATTAGCGGGGGGGCGAGAGACCCAGTACTTC
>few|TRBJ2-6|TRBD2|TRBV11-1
CASSHPGTSGRSGANVLTF
TGTGCCAGCAGCCACCCTGGGACTAGCGGGCGATCGGGGGCCAACGTCCTGACTTTC
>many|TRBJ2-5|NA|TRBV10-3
CAISDRGETQYF
TGTGCCATCAGCGACAGAGGAGAGACCCAGTACTTC
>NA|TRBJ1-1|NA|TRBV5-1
CASSLVVNTEAFF
TGCGCCAGCAGCTTGGTGGTGAACACTGAAGCTTTCTTT
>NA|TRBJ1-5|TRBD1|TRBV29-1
CSVRDRGHQPQHF
TGCAGCGTTAGGGACAGGGGACATCAGCCCCAGCATTTT
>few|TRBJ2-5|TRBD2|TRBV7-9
CASSTGGGQETQYF
TGTGCCAGCAGCACAGGCGGGGGCCAAGAGACCCAGTACTTC
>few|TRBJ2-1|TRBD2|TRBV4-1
CASSQVGGAGGSYNEQFF
TGCGCCAGCAGCCAAGTTGGAGGAGCGGGAGGGTCATACAATGAGCAGTTCTTC
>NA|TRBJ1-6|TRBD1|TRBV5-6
CASSFSGTGVSPLHF
TGTGCCAGCAGCTTTTCCGGGACAGGGGTTTCACCCCTCCACTTT
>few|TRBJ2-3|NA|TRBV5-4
CASSHPSTDTQYF
TGTGCCAGCAGCCACCCAAGCACAGATACGCAGTATTTT
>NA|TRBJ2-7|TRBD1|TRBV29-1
CSVDPGQMEEQYF
TGCAGCGTTGACCCGGGACAGATGGAAGAGCAGTACTTC
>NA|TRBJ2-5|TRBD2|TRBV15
CATSRGGGTAETQYF
TGTGCCACCAGCAGGGGGGGAGGGACTGCAGAGACCCAGTACTTC
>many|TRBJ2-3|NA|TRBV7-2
CASSLVYGKDTQYF
TGTGCCAGCAGCTTAGTGTACGGGAAAGATACGCAGTATTTT
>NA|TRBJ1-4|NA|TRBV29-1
CSVRPNRGGNEKLFF
TGCAGCGTCCGCCCCAACCGGGGAGGAAATGAAAAACTGTTTTTT
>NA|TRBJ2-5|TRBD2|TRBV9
CASARSGGGEETQYF
TGTGCCAGCGCCCGGAGCGGGGGGGGTGAGGAGACCCAGTACTTC
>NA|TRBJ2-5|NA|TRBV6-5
CASSYAGSVFQETQYF
TGTGCCAGCAGTTACGCAGGGTCAGTCTTCCAAGAGACCCAGTACTTC
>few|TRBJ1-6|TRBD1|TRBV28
CASRATGTGVFISPLHF
TGTGCCAGCAGGGCGACCGGGACAGGGGTCTTTATTTCACCCCTCCACTTT
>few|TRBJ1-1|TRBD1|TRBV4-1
CASSQIRGAHSEAFF
TGCGCCAGCAGCCAAATCAGGGGGGCGCATTCTGAAGCTTTCTTT
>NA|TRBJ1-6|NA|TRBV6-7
CASSYSRQGKQSSYNSPLHF
TGTGCCAGCAGTTACTCGAGGCAGGGAAAACAGAGCTCCTATAATTCACCCCTCCACTTT
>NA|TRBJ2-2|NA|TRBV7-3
CASSLPTVTGELFF
TGTGCCAGCAGCTTACCGACAGTCACCGGGGAGCTGTTTTTT
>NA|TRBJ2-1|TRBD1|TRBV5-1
CASSLATGAGVNEQFF
TGCGCCAGCAGCTTGGCGACAGGGGCCGGGGTCAATGAGCAGTTCTTC
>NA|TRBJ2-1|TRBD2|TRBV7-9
CASSLWALGGDYNEQFF
TGTGCCAGCAGCTTATGGGCCCTCGGGGGGGACTACAATGAGCAGTTCTTC
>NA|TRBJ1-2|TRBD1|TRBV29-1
CSVVDQGAYGYTF
TGCAGCGTGGTCGATCAGGGGGCCTATGGCTACACCTTC
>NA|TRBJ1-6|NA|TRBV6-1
CASRYMGNSPLHF
TGTGCCAGCAGATACATGGGTAATTCACCCCTCCACTTT
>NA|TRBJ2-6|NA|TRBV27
CASSTPRDTAGANVLTF
TGTGCCAGCAGCACCCCCCGGGACACCGCCGGGGCCAACGTCCTGACTTTC
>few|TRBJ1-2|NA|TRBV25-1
CASSASGQFGYTF
TGTGCCAGCAGTGCCTCAGGACAGTTTGGCTACACCTTC
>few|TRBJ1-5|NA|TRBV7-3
CASRLGGGCVFGEGNQPQHF
TGTGCCAGCCGTCTGGGGGGTGGTTGCGTTTTTGGGGAAGGCAATCAGCCCCAGCATTTT
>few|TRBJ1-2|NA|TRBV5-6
CASSPIGADYGYTF
TGTGCCAGCAGCCCAATTGGGGCCGACTATGGCTACACCTTC
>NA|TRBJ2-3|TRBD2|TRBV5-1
CASSFGGGTTDTQYF
TGCGCCAGCAGCTTTGGCGGGGGGACCACAGATACGCAGTATTTT
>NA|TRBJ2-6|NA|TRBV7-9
CASTTIFGSGANVLTF
TGTGCCAGCACTACGATATTTGGCTCTGGGGCCAACGTCCTGACTTTC
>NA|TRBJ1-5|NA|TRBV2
CASRSNRQRQPQHF
TGTGCCAGCAGAAGTAACCGGCAGAGGCAGCCCCAGCATTTT
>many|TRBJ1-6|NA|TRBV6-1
CASSEARTERPLHF
TGTGCCAGCAGTGAAGCTCGGACAGAACGACCCCTCCACTTT
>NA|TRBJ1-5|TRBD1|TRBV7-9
CASSPDRGGQPQHF
TGTGCCAGCAGCCCGGACAGGGGAGGCCAGCCCCAGCATTTT
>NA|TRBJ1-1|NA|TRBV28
CASSRSYTEAFF
TGTGCCAGCAGCCGGTCGTACACTGAAGCTTTCTTT
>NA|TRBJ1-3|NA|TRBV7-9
CASSLTGVSGNTIYF
TGTGCCAGCAGCTTGACGGGAGTCTCTGGAAACACCATATATTTT
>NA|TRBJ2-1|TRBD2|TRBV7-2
CASSLELAVNEQFF
TGTGCCAGCAGCTTAGAACTAGCGGTTAATGAGCAGTTCTTC
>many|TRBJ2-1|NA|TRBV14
CASNGQTYNEQFF
TGTGCCAGCAATGGACAGACCTACAATGAGCAGTTCTTC
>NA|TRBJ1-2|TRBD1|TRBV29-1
CSVGTANYGYTF
TGCAGCGTCGGGACAGCCAACTATGGCTACACCTTC
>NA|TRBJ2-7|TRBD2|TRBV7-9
CASSLPSGIYEQYF
TGTGCCAGCAGCTTACCTAGCGGGATCTACGAGCAGTACTTC
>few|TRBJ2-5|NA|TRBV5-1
CASRGGPEQETQYF
TGCGCCAGCAGGGGCGGACCGGAGCAGGAGACCCAGTACTTC
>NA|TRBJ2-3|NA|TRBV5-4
CASSLSGVTDTQYF
TGTGCCAGCAGCCTTTCGGGGGTCACAGATACGCAGTATTTT
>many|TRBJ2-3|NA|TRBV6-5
CASLSGADTQYF
TGTGCCAGCTTGAGTGGTGCAGATACGCAGTATTTT
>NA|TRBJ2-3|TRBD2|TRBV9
CASSFRLAGGDTQYF
TGTGCCAGCAGCTTTCGACTAGCGGGGGGAGATACGCAGTATTTT
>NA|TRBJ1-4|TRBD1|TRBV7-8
CASSLNRGRNEKLFF
TGTGCCAGCAGCTTAAACAGGGGGCGGAATGAAAAACTGTTTTTT
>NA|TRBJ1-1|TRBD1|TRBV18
CASSQDRKNTEAFF
TGTGCCAGCTCACAGGACAGGAAGAACACTGAAGCTTTCTTT
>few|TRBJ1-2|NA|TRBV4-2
CASSQDPRQGYGYTF
TGTGCCAGCAGCCAAGATCCTAGGCAGGGCTATGGCTACACCTTC
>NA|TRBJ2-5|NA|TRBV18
CASSRQHKETQYF
TGTGCCAGCTCACGTCAACATAAAGAGACCCAGTACTTC
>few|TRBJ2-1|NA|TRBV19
CASSMTGNWDNEQFF
TGTGCCAGTAGTATGACAGGTAATTGGGACAATGAGCAGTTCTTC
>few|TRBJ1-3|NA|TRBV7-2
CASSRNPLMNTIYF
TGTGCCAGCAGCCGGAACCCTTTAATGAACACCATATATTTT